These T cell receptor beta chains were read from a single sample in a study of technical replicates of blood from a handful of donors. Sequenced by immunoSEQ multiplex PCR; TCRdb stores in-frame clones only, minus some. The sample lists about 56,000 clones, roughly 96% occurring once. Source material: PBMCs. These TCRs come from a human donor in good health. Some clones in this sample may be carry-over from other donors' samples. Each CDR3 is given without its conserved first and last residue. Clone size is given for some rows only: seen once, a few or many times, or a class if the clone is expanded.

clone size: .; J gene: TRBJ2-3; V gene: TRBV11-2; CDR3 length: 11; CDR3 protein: ASSLDWRQERV
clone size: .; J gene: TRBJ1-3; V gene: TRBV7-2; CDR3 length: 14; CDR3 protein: ASSSRTGTGINTIY
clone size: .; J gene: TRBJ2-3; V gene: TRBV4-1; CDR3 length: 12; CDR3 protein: ASSLIDNTDTQY
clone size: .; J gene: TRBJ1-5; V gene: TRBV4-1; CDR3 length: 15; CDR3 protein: ASSQDPGSNGNQPQH
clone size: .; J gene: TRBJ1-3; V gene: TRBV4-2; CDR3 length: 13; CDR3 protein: ASSQSISSGNTIY
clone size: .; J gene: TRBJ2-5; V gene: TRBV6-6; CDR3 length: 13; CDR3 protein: ASSSSGQGTETQY
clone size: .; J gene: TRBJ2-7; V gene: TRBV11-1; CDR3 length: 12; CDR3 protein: ASSFRRGTYEQY
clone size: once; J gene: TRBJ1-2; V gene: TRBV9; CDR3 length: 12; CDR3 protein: ASSASGGYYGYT
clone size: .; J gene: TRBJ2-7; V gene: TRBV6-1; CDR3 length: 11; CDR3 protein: ASRLEAPHEQY
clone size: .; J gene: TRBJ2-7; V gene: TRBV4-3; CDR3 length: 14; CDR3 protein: ASSQETGTGSYEQY
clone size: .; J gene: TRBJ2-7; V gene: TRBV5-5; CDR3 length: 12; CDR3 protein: ASSLGQGAYEQY
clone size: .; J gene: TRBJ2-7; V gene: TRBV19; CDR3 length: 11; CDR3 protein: ASSNTGAYEQY
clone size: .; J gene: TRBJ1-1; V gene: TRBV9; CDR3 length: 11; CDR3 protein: ASSPRGRDEAF
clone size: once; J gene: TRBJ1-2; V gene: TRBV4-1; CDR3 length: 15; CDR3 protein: ASSSFLRTVTNYGYT
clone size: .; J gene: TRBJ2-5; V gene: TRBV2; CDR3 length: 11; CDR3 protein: ASKLLFQETQY
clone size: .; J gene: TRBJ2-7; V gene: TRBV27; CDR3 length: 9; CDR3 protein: ASGQTYEQY
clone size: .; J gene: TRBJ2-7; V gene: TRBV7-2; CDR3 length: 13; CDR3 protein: ASSSQQGVIYEQY
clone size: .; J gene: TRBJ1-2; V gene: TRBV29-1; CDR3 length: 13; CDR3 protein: SVEVQDFRLFGYT
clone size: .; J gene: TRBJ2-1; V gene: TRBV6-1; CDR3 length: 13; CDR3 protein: ASTGDRGGFNQQF
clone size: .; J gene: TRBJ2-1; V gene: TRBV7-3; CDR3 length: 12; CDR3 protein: ASSLSGRYNEQF
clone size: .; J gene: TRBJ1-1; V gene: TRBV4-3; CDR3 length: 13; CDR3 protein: ASSLRQNYHTEAF
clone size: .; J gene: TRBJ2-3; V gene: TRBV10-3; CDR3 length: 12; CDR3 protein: AINAEGYGDTQY